These 20 T cell receptor beta chains were sequenced from one sample in a study of blood T cell repertoires in COVID-19. Sequencing was performed with immunoSEQ multiplex PCR; in TCRdb, only in-frame clones are kept and a portion is missing. The sample records about 64,000 clones, 88% being singletons. Sequencing used peripheral blood. The receptor set was obtained from a man aged 65 to 79 with acute or convalescent COVID-19.

V is TRBV28 and J is TRBJ2-6; D not resolved. Germline lookup yields CDR1 MDHEN and CDR2 SYDVKM. The CDR3 covers 14 residues. Trimming took 6 bases from V and 2 from J, leaving 8 bases between them. In nucleotides, the CDR3 is TGTGCCAGCAGCTCACTAACTGGGGCCAACGTCCTGACTTTC. Its protein product is CASSSLTGANVLTF.

This chain connects TRBV6-6 to TRBJ2-7; 9 positions match TRBD1. This CDR3 contains 14 residues. Germline CDR1 MNHNY, CDR2 SVGAGI (reference sequence). V lost 6 bases to trimming and J lost 5 bases; unmatched junction nucleotides: 8. CDR3 amino acids: CASSLPGQGDEQYF. The DNA of the CDR3 is TGTGCCAGCAGCTTACCGGGACAGGGAGACGAGCAGTACTTC.

The chain couples TRBV18 to TRBJ2-7; D remains unclear. CDR1 and CDR2 from the germline V gene are KGHSH and LQKENI. Trimming stripped 2 bases from V and 5 bases from J, with 16 bases between. The CDR3 consists of 15 residues. CDR3 protein: CASSPISGVVDEQYF. DNA of the CDR3: TGTGCCAGCTCACCAATAAGTGGTGTAGTCGACGAGCAGTACTTC.

This clone showed up just once. The chain is built from TRBV5-6 and TRBJ2-5; no firm D call. V lost 1 base and J lost 3, with 7 bases in between. This CDR3 has 13 amino acids. Looked up from germline, CDR1 is SGHDT and CDR2 is YYEEEE. CDR3 nucleotide sequence: TGTGCCAGCAGCTTGTGGCCTGAAGAGACCCAGTACTTC. Encoded protein: CASSLWPEETQYF.

This chain links TRBV7-3 with TRBJ2-1; D unresolved. Looked up from germline, CDR1 is SGHTA and CDR2 is FQGTGA. V lost 2 bases and J lost 9, with 17 bases in between. The CDR3 has 15 amino acids. Written as DNA, the CDR3 is TGTGCCAGCAGCTTAGCAGGTTTTATGGGTAGTGAGCAGTTCTTC. Its protein is CASSLAGFMGSEQFF.

V gene TRBV20-1 combines with J gene TRBJ2-7; 11 positions agree with TRBD1. The CDR3 runs to 14 residues. The V and J ends lost 5 bases and 4 bases, in that order; junction bases with no gene match: 7. Germline V gene data show CDR1 as DFQATT and CDR2 as SNEGSKA (reference sequence). The CDR3 region has the DNA TGCAGTGCTGGTGCCGGGACAGGGGGTTACGAGCAGTACTTC. Translation gives CSAGAGTGGYEQYF.

This sequence joins TRBV18 and TRBJ1-2; D remains ambiguous. V was cut by 2 bases and J by 2 bases, with 9 bases left in between. Germline CDR1 KGHSH, CDR2 LQKENI. CDR3 size: 14 residues. The CDR3 spells CASSPENFNYGYTF. The CDR3 DNA is TGTGCCAGCTCACCAGAGAATTTCAACTATGGCTACACCTTC.

The genes are TRBV6-5 and TRBJ1-6; D gene uncertain. Germline loops: CDR1 MNHEY, CDR2 SVGAGI. This CDR3 region has 14 residues. Between the trimmed V and J ends, which lost 6 bases and 7 bases, there was a span of 13 bases. CDR3 sequence (DNA): TGTGCCAGCAGCCGAACTTCCCTGAATTCACCCCTCCACTTT. Translation gives CASSRTSLNSPLHF.

The chain is built from TRBV19 and TRBJ2-1; 11 bases agree with TRBD2. Germline V lookup: CDR1 LNHDA, CDR2 SQIVND (reference sequence). V was clipped by 3 bases and J by 7 bases; unmatched bases: 5. The CDR3 has 15 residues. This chain's CDR3 is CASSIRASGGNEQFF. CDR3 bases: TGTGCCAGTAGTATTCGGGCTAGCGGGGGGAATGAGCAGTTCTTC.

The genes are TRBV5-4 and TRBJ2-7, with D tentatively TRBD2 (6 bases). Germline lookup yields CDR1 SGHNT and CDR2 YYREEE (reference sequence). The CDR3 contains 14 residues. V gave up 3 bases and J gave up 9 bases, with 19 bases separating them. The CDR3 nucleotides are TGTGCCAGCAGCTCTATAGGGACTGACCTAGGGCAGTACTTC. Translation gives CASSSIGTDLGQYF.

The J gene is TRBJ2-2, the V gene TRBV4-1; TRBD2 agrees at 8 bases. Trimming cost V 1 base and J 4 bases; bases outside gene matches: 5. This CDR3 has 16 amino acids. Germline V lookup: CDR1 MGHRA, CDR2 YSYEKL. CDR3 DNA sequence: TGCGCCAGCAGCCAAGGTGCCCGGGGGGGCACCGGGGAGCTGTTTTTT. It is translated as CASSQGARGGTGELFF.

This clone was observed once. This chain uses TRBV18 with TRBJ2-5; TRBD1 matches 8 bases. CDR1 is KGHSH and CDR2 is LQKENI in the germline V gene. V dropped 3 bases and J dropped 4; count of bases not matched to a gene: 10. This CDR3 is 16 amino acids long. CDR3 loop: CASSPGGQGARETQYF. The CDR3 DNA reads as TGTGCCAGCTCACCTGGGGGCCAGGGGGCACGAGAGACCCAGTACTTC.

This clone was picked up one time. This chain uses TRBV27 with TRBJ1-1; weak D call: TRBD1 (5 bases). This CDR3 is 15 amino acids long. Germline V gene data show CDR1 as MNHEY and CDR2 as SMNVEV (reference sequence). Trimming cost V 1 base and J 0 bases, with 9 bases left between them. CDR3 loop: CASSLFGGMNTEAFF. DNA of the CDR3: TGTGCCAGCAGTTTATTCGGGGGTATGAACACTGAAGCTTTCTTT.

This sequence joins TRBV12-3 or TRBV12-4 and TRBJ1-4; no definite D call. V was clipped by 6 bases and J by 2 bases, with 7 bases between them. The CDR3 has 13 residues. This chain's CDR3 is CASRGGTNEKLFF. CDR3 nucleotides: TGTGCCAGCAGGGGCGGGACTAATGAAAAACTGTTTTTT.

Turning to this clone: Other DNA sequences in the same sample also yield this CDR3. This rearrangement joins TRBV4-3 to TRBJ2-7; 8 nucleotides line up with TRBD1. CDR1 and CDR2 from the germline V gene are LGHNA and YSLEER. V lost 3 bases, J lost 2 bases, and 0 bases stayed unmatched. The CDR3 totals 13 residues. This CDR3 reads CASSQDRAYEQYF. CDR3 coding DNA: TGCGCCAGCAGCCAGGACAGGGCCTACGAGCAGTACTTC.

The chain carries TRBV28 and TRBJ1-5; TRBD1 matches 7 bases. The germline gives CDR1 MDHEN, CDR2 SYDVKM. CDR3 length equals 15 residues. V lost 5 bases and J lost 7; bases outside the gene matches: 11. In DNA, the CDR3 is TGTGCCAGCAGTGGGGTTAGGGGGCAAAGGCAGCCCCAGCATTTT. Amino acid sequence: CASSGVRGQRQPQHF.

The rearrangement joins TRBV21-1 to TRBJ2-5; TRBD2 was called by the table and not checked on the DNA. TRBV21-1 counts as a pseudogene. CDR3 size: 16 residues. CDR3 protein: CASSKALPKVQETQYF. The CDR3 DNA follows: TGTGCCAGCAGCAAAGCACTACCCAAGGTCCAAGAGACCCAGTACTTC.

The chain has TRBV7-2 and TRBJ2-2, with 9 bases that match TRBD1. Germline CDR1 SGHTA, CDR2 FQGNSA. V lost 5 bases, J lost 6 bases, and 4 bases stayed unmatched. There are 14 residues in the CDR3. The CDR3 nucleotides read TGTGCCAGCAGCCGGGACAGGGTGGCCGGGGAGCTGTTTTTT. It codes for CASSRDRVAGELFF. Looking up the rest from reference TRBV7-2 and TRBJ2-2 gives the full variable domain: GAGVSQSPSNKVTEKGKDVELRCDPISGHTALYWYRQSLGQGLEFLIYFQGNSAPDKSGLPSDRFSAERTGGSVSTLTIQRTQQEDSAVYLCASSRDRVAGELFFGEGSRLTVL.

The CDR3 sequence is CASSSGQAPGHSPLHF. In nucleotides, the CDR3 is TGTGCCAGCAGTTCCGGACAGGCCCCAGGGCACTCACCCCTCCACTTT. The chain is built from TRBV27 and TRBJ1-6; 7 bases line up with TRBD1. V trimming: 4 bases; J trimming: 10 bases; junction bases outside the gene matches: 13. The CDR3 is 16 amino acids. Germline loops: CDR1 MNHEY, CDR2 SMNVEV (reference sequence).

The genes are TRBV15 and TRBJ2-6, with 8 bases identical to TRBD1. CDR1 LNHNV and CDR2 YYDKDF come from the germline V gene (reference sequence). There are 14 residues in the CDR3. Unmatched junction bases numbered 0, after V lost 2 bases and J lost 6 bases. This CDR3 is CATSRQGAANVLTF. CDR3 nucleotide sequence: TGTGCCACCAGCAGACAGGGGGCGGCCAACGTCCTGACTTTC. The variable domain in full, completed from reference TRBV15 and TRBJ2-6, reads DAMVIQNPRYQVTQFGKPVTLSCSQTLNHNVMYWYQQKSSQAPKLLFHYYDKDFNNEADTPDNFQSRRPNTSFCFLDIRSPGLGDTAMYLCATSRQGAANVLTFGAGSRLTVL.